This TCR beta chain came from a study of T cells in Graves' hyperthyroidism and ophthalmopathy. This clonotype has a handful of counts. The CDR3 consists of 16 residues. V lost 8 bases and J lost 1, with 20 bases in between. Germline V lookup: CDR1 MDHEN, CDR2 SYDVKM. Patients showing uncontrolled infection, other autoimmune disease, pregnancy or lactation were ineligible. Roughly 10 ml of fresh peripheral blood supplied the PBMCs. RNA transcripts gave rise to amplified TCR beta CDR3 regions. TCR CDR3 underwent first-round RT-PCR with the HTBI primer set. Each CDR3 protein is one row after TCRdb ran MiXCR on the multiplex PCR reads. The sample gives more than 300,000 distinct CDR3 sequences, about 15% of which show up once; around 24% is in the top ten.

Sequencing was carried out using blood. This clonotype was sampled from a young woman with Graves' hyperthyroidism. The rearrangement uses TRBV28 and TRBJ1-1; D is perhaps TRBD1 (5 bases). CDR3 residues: CASPSAGGLGNTEAFF. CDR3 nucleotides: TGTGCCAGCCCCTCGGCCGGGGGTTTGGGGAACACTGAAGCTTTCTTT.